The 2 T cell receptor beta chains presented below share a single source sample, sequenced in a study of cytomegalovirus exposure and HLA in healthy donors. Clones were read by immunoSEQ multiplex PCR, and TCRdb kept only the in-frame ones, dropping some. This repertoire shows 120,000 to 150,000 clones, 70% to 90% found once; its top ten account for just under 3%. The source material was PBMCs. Receptors were obtained from a man between 18 and 29 years old in good health and CMV-seronegative.

The table lists this clone with a count of one. The chain links TRBV4-1 to TRBJ2-1; no definite D call. Germline-derived CDR1 and CDR2 are MGHRA and YSYEKL. CDR3 size: 15 residues. V was cut by 0 bases and J by 6 bases, with 12 bases left in between. As DNA, the CDR3 is TGCGCCAGCAGCCAAGATCTGCGGTTGAGCAATGAGCAGTTCTTC. Amino acids: CASSQDLRLSNEQFF.

The chain has TRBV28 and TRBJ2-1; 7 positions agree with TRBD2. Germline assignment: CDR1 MDHEN and CDR2 SYDVKM. Trimming removed 4 bases from V and 2 bases from J; junction bases left unmatched: 14. This CDR3 contains 18 residues. CDR3 protein: CASSSLRSLADAYNEQFF. The CDR3 DNA sequence: TGTGCCAGCAGTTCACTCCGATCTCTAGCGGATGCCTACAATGAGCAGTTCTTC.